This T cell receptor (beta chain) was observed in a study of cytomegalovirus exposure and HLA in healthy donors. Study observations and caveats: Judged likely to be a sequencing artifact was a cluster of highly shared sequence variants. Some segments of the V type, notably TRBV6-2 and TRBV6-3, were excluded as indistinguishable.

Vbeta (60) and Jbeta (13) primers were used in the PCR. Profiling relied on immunoSEQ multiplex PCR, and the TCRdb table lists in-frame clones only, not all of them. Its clone listing holds 100,000 to 150,000 clones. Concerning this clone itself: Its antigen remains unidentified.

The germline CDR1 and CDR2 sequences are SGHRS and YFSETQ. This CDR3 has 16 residues. V was pared by 0 bases and J by 5 bases, with 17 bases between. The receptor comes from a man aged 40-49 years in good health and CMV-seronegative. The sample was PBMCs. The V gene is TRBV5-1, the J gene TRBJ2-5; perhaps TRBD1 as D (6 bases). CDR3 residues: CASSLGGTNGIETQYF. As DNA, the CDR3 is TGCGCCAGCAGCTTGGGGGGGACAAACGGAATCGAGACCCAGTACTTC.